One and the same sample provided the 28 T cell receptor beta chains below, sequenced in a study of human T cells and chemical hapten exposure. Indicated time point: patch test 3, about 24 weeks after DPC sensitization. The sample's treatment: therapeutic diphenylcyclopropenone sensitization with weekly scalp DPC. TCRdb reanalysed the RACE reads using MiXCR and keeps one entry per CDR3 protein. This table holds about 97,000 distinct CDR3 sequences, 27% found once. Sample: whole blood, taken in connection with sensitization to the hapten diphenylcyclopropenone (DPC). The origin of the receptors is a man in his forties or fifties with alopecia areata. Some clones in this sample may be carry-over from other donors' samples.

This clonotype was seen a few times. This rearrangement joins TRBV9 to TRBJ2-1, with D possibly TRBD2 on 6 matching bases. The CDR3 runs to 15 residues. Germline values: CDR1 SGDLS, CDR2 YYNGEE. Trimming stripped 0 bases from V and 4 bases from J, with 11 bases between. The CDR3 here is CASSVDGSGYNEQFF. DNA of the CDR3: TGTGCCAGCAGCGTAGACGGGAGTGGTTACAATGAGCAGTTCTTC.

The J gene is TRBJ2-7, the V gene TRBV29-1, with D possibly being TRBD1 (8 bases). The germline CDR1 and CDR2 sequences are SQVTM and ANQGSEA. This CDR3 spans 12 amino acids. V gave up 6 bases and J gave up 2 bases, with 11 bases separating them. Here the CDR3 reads CSVQGGAYEQYF. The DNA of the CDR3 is TGCAGCGTACAGGGGGGGGCCTACGAGCAGTACTTC.

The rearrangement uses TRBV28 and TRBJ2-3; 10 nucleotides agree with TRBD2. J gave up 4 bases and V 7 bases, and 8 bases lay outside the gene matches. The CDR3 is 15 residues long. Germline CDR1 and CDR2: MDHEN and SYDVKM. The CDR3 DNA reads TGTGCCAGCATGAGGATGAGCGGGAGGGCAGATACGCAGTATTTT. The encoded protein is CASMRMSGRADTQYF.

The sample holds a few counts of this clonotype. CDR3 nucleotides: TGTGCCAGCAGTTTATCCAGGGGGCGCGAGCAGTACTTC. This codes for CASSLSRGREQYF. The V call is TRBV27, the J call TRBJ2-7, with 8 bases fitting TRBD1. J gave up 6 bases and V 0 bases, and 1 base lay outside the gene matches. This CDR3 spans 13 amino acids. Per the germline V gene, CDR1 is MNHEY and CDR2 is SMNVEV (reference sequence).

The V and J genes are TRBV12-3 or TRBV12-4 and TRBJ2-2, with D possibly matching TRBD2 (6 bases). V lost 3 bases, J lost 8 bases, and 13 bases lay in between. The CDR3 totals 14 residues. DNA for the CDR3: TGTGCCAGCAGTTTTGAGTGGGGGACTGGGGAGCTGTTTTTT. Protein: CASSFEWGTGELFF.

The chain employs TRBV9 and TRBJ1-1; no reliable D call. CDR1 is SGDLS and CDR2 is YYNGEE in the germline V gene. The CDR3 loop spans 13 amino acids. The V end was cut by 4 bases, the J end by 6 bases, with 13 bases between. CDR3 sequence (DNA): TGTGCCAGCAGCTCTCGTACGATCGCTGAAGCTTTCTTT. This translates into CASSSRTIAEAFF.

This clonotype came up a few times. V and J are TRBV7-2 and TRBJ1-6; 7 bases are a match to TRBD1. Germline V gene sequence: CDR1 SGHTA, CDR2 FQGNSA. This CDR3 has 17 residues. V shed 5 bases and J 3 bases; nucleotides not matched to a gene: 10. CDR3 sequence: CASSLRQGAHYNSPLHF. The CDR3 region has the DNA TGTGCCAGCAGCCTCCGACAGGGAGCTCACTATAATTCACCCCTCCACTTT.

For the CDR3, the DNA is TGTGCCAGCAGACGACTAGCGGATTTAGCGAACACCGGGGAGCTGTTTTTT. This encodes CASRRLADLANTGELFF. This rearrangement joins TRBV6-2 or TRBV6-3 to TRBJ2-2; 9 nucleotides match TRBD2. Trimming cost V 6 bases and J 0 bases; bases outside gene matches: 8. This CDR3 has 17 residues. CDR1 MNHEY and CDR2 SVGEGT come from the germline V gene.

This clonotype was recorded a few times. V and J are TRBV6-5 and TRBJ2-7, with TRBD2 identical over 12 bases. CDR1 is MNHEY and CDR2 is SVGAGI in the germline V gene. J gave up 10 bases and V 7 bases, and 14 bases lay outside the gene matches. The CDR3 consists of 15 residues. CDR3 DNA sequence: TGTGCCAGCACCCATACGGCTAGCGGGAGGGGATATCAGTACTTC. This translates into CASTHTASGRGYQYF.

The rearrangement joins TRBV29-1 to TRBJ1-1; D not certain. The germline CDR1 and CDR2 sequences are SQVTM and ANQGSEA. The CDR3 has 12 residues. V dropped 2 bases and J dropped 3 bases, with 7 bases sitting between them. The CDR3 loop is CSVETLYTEAFF. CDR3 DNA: TGCAGCGTTGAAACACTGTACACTGAAGCTTTCTTT.

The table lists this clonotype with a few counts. The CDR3, as DNA: TGTGCCAGCAGCCAAGCGGGACAGGGGCTTCAAGAGACCCAGTACTTC. It is translated as CASSQAGQGLQETQYF. This chain links TRBV3-1 with TRBJ2-5; TRBD1 matches at 10 bases. With 1 base clipped from V and 2 bases from J, the junction kept 4 bases outside the gene matches. The CDR3 runs to 16 residues. CDR1 and CDR2 from the germline V gene are LGHDT and YNNKEL (reference sequence).

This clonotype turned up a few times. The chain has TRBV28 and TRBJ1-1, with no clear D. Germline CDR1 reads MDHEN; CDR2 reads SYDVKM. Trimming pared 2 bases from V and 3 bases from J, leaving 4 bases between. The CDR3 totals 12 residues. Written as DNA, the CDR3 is TGTGCCAGCAGTTTAGGGTACACTGAAGCTTTCTTT. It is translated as CASSLGYTEAFF.

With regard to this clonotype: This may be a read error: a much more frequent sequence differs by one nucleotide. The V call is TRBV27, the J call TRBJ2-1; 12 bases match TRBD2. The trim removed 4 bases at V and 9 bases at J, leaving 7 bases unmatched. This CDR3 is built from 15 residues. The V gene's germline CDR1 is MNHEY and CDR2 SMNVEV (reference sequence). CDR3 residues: CASSSGLAGRLEQFF. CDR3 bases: TGTGCCAGCAGTTCTGGACTAGCGGGACGTCTTGAGCAGTTCTTC.

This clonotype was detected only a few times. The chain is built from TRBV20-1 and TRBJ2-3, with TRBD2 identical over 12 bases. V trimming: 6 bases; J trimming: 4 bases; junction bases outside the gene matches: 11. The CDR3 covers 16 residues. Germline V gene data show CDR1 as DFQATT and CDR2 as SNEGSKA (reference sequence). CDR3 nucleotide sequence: TGCAGTGCGACTAGCGGGAGAGTCACGCGACCAGATACGCAGTATTTT. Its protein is CSATSGRVTRPDTQYF.

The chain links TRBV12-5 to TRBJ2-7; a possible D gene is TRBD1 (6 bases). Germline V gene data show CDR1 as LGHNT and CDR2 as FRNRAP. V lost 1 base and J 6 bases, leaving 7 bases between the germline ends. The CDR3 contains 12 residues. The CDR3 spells CASGLEGGEQYF. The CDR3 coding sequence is TGTGCTAGTGGTTTGGAAGGGGGCGAGCAGTACTTC.

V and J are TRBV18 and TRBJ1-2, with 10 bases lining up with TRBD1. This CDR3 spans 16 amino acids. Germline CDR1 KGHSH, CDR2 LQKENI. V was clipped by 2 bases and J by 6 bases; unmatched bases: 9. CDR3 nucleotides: TGTGCCAGCTCACCATCTCGACAGGGGGCCCGTGATGGCTACACCTTC. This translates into CASSPSRQGARDGYTF. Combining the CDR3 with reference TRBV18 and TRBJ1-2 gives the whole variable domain NAGVMQNPRHLVRRRGQEARLRCSPMKGHSHVYWYRQLPEEGLKFMVYLQKENIIDESGMPKERFSAEFPKEGPSILRIQQVVRGDSAAYFCASSPSRQGARDGYTFGSGTRLTVV.

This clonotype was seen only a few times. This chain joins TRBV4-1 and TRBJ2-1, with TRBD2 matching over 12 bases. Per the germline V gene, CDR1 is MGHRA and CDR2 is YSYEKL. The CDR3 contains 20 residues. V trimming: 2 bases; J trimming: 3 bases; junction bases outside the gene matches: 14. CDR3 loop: CASSQPGLAGPSNFYNEQFF. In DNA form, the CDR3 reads TGCGCCAGCAGCCAACCTGGACTAGCGGGACCGTCGAATTTCTACAATGAGCAGTTCTTC.

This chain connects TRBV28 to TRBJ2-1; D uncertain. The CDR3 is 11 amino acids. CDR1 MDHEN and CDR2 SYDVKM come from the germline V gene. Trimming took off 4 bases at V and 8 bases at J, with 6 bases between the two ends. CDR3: CASSSRYEQFF. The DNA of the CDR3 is TGTGCCAGCAGTTCCCGGTATGAGCAGTTCTTC.

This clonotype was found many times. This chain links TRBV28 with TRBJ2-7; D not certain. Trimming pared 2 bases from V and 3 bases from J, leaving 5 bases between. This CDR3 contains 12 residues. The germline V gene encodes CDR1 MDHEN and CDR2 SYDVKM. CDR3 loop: CASSLPDYEQYF. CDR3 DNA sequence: TGTGCCAGCAGTTTACCCGACTACGAGCAGTACTTC.

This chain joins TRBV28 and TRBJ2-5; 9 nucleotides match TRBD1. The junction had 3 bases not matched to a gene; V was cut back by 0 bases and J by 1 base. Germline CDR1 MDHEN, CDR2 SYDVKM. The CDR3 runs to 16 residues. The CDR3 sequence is CASSLWTGGPQETQYF. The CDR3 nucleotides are TGTGCCAGCAGTTTATGGACAGGGGGTCCCCAAGAGACCCAGTACTTC.

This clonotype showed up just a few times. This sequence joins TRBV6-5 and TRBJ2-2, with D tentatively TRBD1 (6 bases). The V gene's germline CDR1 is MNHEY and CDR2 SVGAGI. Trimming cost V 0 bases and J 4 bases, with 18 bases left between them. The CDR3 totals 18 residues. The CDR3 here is CASSYSTTGIFGTGELFF. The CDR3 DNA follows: TGTGCCAGCAGTTACTCTACAACAGGGATTTTTGGCACCGGGGAGCTGTTTTTT.

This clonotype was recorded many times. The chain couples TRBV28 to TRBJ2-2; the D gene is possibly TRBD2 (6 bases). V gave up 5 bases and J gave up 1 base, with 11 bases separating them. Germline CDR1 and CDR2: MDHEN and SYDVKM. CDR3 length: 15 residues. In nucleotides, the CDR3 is TGTGCCAGCAGTAGGGACTTAGGGAACACCGGGGAGCTGTTTTTT. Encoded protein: CASSRDLGNTGELFF.

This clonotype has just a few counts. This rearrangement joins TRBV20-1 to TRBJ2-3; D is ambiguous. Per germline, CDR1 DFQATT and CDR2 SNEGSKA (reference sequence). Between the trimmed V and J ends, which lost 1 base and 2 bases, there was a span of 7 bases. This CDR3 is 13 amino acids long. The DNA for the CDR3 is TGCAGTGCTAGAGTGACCGTCACAGATACGCAGTATTTT. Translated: CSARVTVTDTQYF.

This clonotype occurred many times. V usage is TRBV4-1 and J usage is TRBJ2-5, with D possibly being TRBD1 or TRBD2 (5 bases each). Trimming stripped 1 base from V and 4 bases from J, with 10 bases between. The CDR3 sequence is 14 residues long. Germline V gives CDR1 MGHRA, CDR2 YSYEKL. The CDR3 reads CASSQVWGLETQYF. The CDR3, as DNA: TGCGCCAGCAGCCAAGTTTGGGGGTTAGAGACCCAGTACTTC.

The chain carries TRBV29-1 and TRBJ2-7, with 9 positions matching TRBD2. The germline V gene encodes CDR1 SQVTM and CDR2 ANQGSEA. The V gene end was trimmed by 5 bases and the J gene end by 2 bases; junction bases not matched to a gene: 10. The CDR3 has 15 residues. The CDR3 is CSVQGGLAGPYEQYF. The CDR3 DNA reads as TGCAGCGTTCAAGGAGGGCTAGCGGGACCCTACGAGCAGTACTTC.

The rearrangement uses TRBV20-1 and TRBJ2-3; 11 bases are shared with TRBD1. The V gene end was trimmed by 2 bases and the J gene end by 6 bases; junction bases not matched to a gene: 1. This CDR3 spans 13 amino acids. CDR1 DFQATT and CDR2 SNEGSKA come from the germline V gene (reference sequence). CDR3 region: CSARRDRGDTQYF. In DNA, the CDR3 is TGCAGTGCTAGAAGGGACAGGGGGGATACGCAGTATTTT.

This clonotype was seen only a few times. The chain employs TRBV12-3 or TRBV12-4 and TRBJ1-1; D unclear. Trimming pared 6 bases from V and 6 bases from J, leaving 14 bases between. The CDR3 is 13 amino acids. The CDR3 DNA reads TGTGCCAGCAGCCTTGGAGGACGGGCTGAAGCTTTCTTT. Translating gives CASSLGGRAEAFF.

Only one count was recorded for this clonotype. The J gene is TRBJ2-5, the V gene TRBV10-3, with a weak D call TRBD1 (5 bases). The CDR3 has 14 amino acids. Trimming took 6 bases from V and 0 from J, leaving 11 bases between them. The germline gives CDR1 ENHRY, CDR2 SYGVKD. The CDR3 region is CAISRDSNQETQYF. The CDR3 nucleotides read TGTGCCATCAGCCGAGACAGCAACCAAGAGACCCAGTACTTC.